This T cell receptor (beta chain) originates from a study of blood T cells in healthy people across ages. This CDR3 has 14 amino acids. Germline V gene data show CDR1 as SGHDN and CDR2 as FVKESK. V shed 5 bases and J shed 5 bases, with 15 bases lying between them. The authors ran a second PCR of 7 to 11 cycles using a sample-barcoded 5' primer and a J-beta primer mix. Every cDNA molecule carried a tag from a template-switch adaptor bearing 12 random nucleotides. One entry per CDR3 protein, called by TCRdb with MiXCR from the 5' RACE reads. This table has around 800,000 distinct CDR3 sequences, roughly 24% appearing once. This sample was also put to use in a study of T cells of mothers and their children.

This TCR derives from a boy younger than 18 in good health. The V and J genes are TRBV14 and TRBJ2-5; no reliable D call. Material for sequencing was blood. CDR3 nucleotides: TGTGCCAGCAGCGGAGTCGGTAATCGTGAGACCCAGTACTTC. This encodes CASSGVGNRETQYF.